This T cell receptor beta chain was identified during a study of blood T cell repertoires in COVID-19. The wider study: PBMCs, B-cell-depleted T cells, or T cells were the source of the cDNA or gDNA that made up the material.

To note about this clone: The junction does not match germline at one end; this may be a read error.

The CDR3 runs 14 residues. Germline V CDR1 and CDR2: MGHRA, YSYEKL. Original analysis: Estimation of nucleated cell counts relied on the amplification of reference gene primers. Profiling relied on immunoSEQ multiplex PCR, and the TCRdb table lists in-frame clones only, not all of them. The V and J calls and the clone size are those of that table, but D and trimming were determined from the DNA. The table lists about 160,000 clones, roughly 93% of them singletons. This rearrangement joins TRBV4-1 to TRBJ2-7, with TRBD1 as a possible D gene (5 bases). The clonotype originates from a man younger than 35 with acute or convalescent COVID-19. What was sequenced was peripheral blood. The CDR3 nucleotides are TGCGCCAGCAGCCAAGTGGGGCAGCGATCCGAGGAGTACTTC. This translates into CASSQVGQRSEEYF.